This entry lists 3 T cell receptor beta chains sequenced from one sample in a study of molecular identifiers for immune sequencing clone quantification. Each CDR3 protein gets one entry after TCRdb re-called the PCR reads with MiXCR. The profile shows 490,000 or so distinct CDR3 sequences, around 23% of them singletons. Sequenced: naive CD8+ T cells from blood, with Jurkat cell RNA spiked in. Subset given: FACS-sorted CD8+CD4-CCR7+CD45RA+ naive T cells. The receptors here all came from a human donor in good health. Some libraries in this study had Jurkat cell RNA spiked in.

Concerning this clonotype itself: Possible read error: a much larger clone is one base away. V is TRBV7-9 and J is TRBJ2-5; D is unclear. Germline V lookup: CDR1 SEHNR, CDR2 FQNEAQ (reference sequence). The CDR3 sequence is 16 residues long. The CDR3 nucleotides are TGTGCCAGCAGCTTAGCGTTTGGCAGGCTACAAGACACCCAGTACTTC. This sequence encodes CASSLAFGRLQDTQYF.

This clonotype was seen at least ten times. This chain uses TRBV7-9 with TRBJ1-1; the match to TRBD1 covers 8 bases. Germline CDR1 and CDR2: SEHNR and FQNEAQ (reference sequence). The CDR3 contains 16 residues. With 5 bases clipped from V and 7 bases from J, the junction kept 15 bases outside the gene matches. CDR3 nucleotides: TGTGCCAGCAGCATCCCTCTACAGGGGGGCCGACGTGAAGCTTTCTTT. It encodes CASSIPLQGGRREAFF.

This chain joins TRBV7-2 and TRBJ2-1; 9 bases map to TRBD1. The germline V gene encodes CDR1 SGHTA and CDR2 FQGNSA. V was clipped by 1 base and J by 5 bases; unmatched bases: 0. CDR3 length: 14 amino acids. Here the CDR3 DNA reads TGTGCCAGCAGCTTAGGGACAGGGGACAATGAGCAGTTCTTC. Its translation is CASSLGTGDNEQFF.